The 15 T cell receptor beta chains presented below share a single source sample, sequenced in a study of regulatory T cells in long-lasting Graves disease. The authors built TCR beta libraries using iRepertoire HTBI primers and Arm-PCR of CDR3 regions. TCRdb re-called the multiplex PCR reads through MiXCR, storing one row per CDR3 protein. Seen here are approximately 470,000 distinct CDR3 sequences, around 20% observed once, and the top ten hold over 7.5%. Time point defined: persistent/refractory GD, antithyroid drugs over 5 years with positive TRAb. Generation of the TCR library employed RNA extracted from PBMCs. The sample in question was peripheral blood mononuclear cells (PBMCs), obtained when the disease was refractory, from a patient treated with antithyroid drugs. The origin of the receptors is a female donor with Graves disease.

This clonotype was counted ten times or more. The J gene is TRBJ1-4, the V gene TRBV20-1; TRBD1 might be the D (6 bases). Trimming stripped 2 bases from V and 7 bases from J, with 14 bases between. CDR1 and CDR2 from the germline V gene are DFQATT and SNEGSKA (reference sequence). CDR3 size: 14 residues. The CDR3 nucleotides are TGCAGTGCTAGATTGCAGGGGTACGCTGAAAAACTGTTTTTT. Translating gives CSARLQGYAEKLFF.

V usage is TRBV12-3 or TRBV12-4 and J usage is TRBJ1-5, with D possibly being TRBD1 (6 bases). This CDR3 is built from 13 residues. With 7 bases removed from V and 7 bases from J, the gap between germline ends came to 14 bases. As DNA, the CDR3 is TGTGCCAGCAACCGAGGGGGTGGGCAGCCCCAGCATTTT. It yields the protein CASNRGGGQPQHF.

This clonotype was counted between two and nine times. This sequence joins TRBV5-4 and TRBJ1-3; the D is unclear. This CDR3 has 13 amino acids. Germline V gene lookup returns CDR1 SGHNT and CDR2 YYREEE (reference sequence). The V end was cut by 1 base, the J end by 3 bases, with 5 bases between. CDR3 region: CASSLSFGNTIYF. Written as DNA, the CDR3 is TGTGCCAGCAGCTTGTCTTTTGGAAACACCATATATTTT.

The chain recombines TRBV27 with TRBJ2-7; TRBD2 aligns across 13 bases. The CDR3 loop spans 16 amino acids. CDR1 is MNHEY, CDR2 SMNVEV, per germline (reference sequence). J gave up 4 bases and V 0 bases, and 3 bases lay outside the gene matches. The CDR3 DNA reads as TGTGCCAGCAGTTTATCAGGACTAGCGGGAGTATACGAGCAGTACTTC. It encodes CASSLSGLAGVYEQYF.

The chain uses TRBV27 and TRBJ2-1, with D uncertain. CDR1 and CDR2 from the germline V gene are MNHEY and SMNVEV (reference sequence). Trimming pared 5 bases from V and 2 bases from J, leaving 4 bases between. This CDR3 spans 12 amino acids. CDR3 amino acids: CASSTPYNEQFF. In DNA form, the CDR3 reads TGTGCCAGCAGTACTCCCTACAATGAGCAGTTCTTC.

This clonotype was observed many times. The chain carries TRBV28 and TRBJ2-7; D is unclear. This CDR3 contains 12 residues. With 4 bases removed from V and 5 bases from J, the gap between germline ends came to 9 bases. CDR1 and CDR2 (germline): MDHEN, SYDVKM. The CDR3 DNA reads TGTGCCAGCAGTTCCGTCCTCAACGAGCAGTACTTC. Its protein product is CASSSVLNEQYF.

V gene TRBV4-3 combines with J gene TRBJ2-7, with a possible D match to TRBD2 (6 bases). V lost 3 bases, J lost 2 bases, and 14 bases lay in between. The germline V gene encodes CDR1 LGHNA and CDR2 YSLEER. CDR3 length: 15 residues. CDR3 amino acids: CASSQSGTGAYEQYF. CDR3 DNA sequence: TGCGCCAGCAGCCAGTCCGGGACGGGGGCCTACGAGCAGTACTTC.

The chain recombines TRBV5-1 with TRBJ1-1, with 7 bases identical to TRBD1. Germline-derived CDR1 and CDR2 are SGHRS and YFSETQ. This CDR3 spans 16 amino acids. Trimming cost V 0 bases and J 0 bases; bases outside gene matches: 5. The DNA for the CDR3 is TGCGCCAGCAGCTTGGCCGCAGGGGGATTGAACACTGAAGCTTTCTTT. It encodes CASSLAAGGLNTEAFF.

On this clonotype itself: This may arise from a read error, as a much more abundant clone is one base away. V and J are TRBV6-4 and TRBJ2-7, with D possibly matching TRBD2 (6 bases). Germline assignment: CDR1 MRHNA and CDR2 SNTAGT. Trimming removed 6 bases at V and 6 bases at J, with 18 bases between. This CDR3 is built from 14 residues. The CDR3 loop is CASSLAAPSGEQYF. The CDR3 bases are TGTGCCAGCAGCTTAGCGGCCCCCTCGGGCGAGCAGTACTTC.

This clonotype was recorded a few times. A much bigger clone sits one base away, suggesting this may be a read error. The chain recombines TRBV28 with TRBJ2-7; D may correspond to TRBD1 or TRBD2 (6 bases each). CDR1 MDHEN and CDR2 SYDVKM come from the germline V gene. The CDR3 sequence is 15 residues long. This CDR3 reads CASSLWGGQTYGQYF. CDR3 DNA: TGTGCCAGCAGTTTATGGGGGGGACAAACGTACGGGCAGTACTTC. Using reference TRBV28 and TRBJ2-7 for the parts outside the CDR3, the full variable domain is DVKVTQSSRYLVKRTGEKVFLECVQDMDHENMFWYRQDPGLGLRLIYFSYDVKMKEKGDIPEGYSVSREKKERFSLILESASTNQTSMYLCASSLWGGQTYGQYFGPGTRLTVT.

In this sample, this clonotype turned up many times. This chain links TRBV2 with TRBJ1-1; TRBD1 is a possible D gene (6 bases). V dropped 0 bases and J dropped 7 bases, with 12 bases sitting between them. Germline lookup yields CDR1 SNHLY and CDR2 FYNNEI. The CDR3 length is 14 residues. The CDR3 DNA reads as TGTGCCAGCAGTGAAGCGCTGTACAGGGATGAAGCTTTCTTT. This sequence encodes CASSEALYRDEAFF.

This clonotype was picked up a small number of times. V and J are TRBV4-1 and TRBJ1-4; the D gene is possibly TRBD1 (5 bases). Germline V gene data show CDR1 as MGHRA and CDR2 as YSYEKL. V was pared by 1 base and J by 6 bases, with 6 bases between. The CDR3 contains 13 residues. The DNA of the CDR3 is TGCGCCAGCAGCCAAGTGGGGGATGAAAAACTGTTTTTT. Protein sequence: CASSQVGDEKLFF.

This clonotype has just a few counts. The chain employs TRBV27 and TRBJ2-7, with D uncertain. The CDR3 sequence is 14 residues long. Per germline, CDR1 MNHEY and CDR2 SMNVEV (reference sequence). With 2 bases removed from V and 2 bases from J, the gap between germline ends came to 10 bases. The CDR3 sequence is CASSLGRPAYEQYF. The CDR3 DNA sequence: TGTGCCAGCAGTTTAGGAAGACCGGCCTACGAGCAGTACTTC.

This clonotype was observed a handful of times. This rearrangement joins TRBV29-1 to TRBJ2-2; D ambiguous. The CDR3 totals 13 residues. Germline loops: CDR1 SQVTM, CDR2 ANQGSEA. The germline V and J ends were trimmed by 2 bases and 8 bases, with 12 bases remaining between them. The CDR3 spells CSVETGPGGELFF. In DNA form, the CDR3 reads TGCAGCGTTGAAACTGGACCCGGGGGGGAGCTGTTTTTT.

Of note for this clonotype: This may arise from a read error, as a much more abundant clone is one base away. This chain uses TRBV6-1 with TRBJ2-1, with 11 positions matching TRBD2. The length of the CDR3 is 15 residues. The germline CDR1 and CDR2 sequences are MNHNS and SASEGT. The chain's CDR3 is CASSKLAGDQNEQSF. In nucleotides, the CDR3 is TGTGCCAGCAGCAAACTAGCGGGAGACCAGAATGAGCAGTCCTTC.